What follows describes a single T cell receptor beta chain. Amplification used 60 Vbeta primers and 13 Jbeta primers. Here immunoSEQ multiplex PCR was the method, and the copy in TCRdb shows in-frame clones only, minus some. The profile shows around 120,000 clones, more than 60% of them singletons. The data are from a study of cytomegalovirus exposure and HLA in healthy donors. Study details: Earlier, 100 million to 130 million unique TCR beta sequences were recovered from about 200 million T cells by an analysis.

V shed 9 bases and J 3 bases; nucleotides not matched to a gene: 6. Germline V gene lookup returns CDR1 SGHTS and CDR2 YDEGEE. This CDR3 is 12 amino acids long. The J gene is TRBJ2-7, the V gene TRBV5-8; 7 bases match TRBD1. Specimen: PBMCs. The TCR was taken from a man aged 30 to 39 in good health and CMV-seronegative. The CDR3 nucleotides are TGTGCCACCCCACGGGACAGCTACGAGCAGTACTTC. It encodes CATPRDSYEQYF.